This TCR beta chain was identified in a study of monozygotic twins with inflammatory bowel disease. Study-wide results and limits: The study found lower TCRbeta diversity (inverse Simpson) in IBD patients than in healthy co-twins.

The authors made each sample's cDNA in eight separate reactions. Researchers put TCRalpha and TCRbeta cDNA through two nested PCRs lasting around 15 and 10 cycles. TCRdb re-called the 5' RACE reads, yielding one record per CDR3 amino acid sequence without DNA. In all, the sample yields some 150,000 distinct CDR3 sequences. The CDR3 is made up of 13 amino acids. Germline loops: CDR1 SQVTM, CDR2 ANQGSEA. Collection yielded 2.5 to 3 ml of blood per donor. In the case of this clonotype: What it binds is unknown.

The receptor comes from a human donor with ulcerative colitis or Crohn's disease, or a healthy co-twin of an affected twin (not recorded which). What was sequenced was blood. The gene calls are TRBV29-1 and TRBJ2-2; the TRBD2 assignment by TCRdb is unverifiable without DNA. The CDR3 here is CSARDSNTGELFF.